Listed below are T cell receptor beta chains from one sample, sequenced in a study of T cell responses to AZD1222 COVID-19 vaccine. Generated by immunoSEQ multiplex PCR, the TCRdb table keeps only in-frame clones and is missing some. In the table there are about 130,000 clones, around 90% of which are singletons. Sample: peripheral blood, taken on day 0 of AZD1222 vaccination. These receptors came from an adult in good health. Both conserved end residues are part of each CDR3. Each record gives: V gene, J gene, CDR3 protein.

v_gene: TRBV12-5
j_gene: TRBJ1-6
CDR3aa: CASGPGQGNYNSPLHF

v_gene: TRBV7-2
j_gene: TRBJ1-4
CDR3aa: CASSAPGVSNEKLFF

v_gene: TRBV5-1
j_gene: TRBJ2-5
CDR3aa: CASSYDRVSETQYF

v_gene: TRBV3-1/TRBV3-2
j_gene: TRBJ1-6
CDR3aa: CASSQPGTGISSPLHF

v_gene: TRBV4-1
j_gene: TRBJ2-5
CDR3aa: CASSLTTGAGETQYF

v_gene: TRBV6-1
j_gene: TRBJ2-3
CDR3aa: CASSESGSDTQYF

v_gene: TRBV19
j_gene: TRBJ1-4
CDR3aa: CASSIAPSTNEKLFF

v_gene: TRBV24-1
j_gene: TRBJ1-2
CDR3aa: CATSDEGRDYGYTF

v_gene: TRBV30
j_gene: TRBJ1-3
CDR3aa: CAWTEGGATGNTIYF

v_gene: TRBV6-2/TRBV6-3
j_gene: TRBJ2-7
CDR3aa: CASGSGTGSSYEQYF

v_gene: TRBV7-2
j_gene: TRBJ2-3
CDR3aa: CASSLGPRDTQYF

v_gene: TRBV4-1
j_gene: TRBJ2-2
CDR3aa: CASNGRSGGLGELFF

v_gene: TRBV7-8
j_gene: TRBJ2-7
CDR3aa: CASSLEGRGYHEQYF